The clone carrying this TCR beta chain was seen repeatedly, ten times or more. 5'RACE with 10-nucleotide random UMIs generated the cDNA. TCRdb reanalysed the 5' RACE reads using MiXCR and keeps one entry per CDR3 protein. The repertoire includes more than 70,000 distinct CDR3 sequences, more than 15% of them detected once, and about 16% sits in the top ten. These data belong to a study of neurological immune-mediated disorders. Specimen: PBMCs. This clonotype originated in a woman between 40 and 50 years old in good health.

CDR3 amino acids: CASSATGAPRREGNIQYF. CDR3 DNA: TGTGCCAGCAGCGCGACAGGGGCCCCTCGACGGGAGGGAAACATTCAGTACTTC. J is TRBJ2-4 and V is TRBV9, with D perhaps given as TRBD1 or TRBD2 (8 bases each). V dropped 3 bases and J dropped 6 bases, with 25 bases sitting between them. Per the germline V gene, CDR1 is SGDLS and CDR2 is YYNGEE. There are 18 residues in the CDR3.